A single sample gave rise to the 17 T cell receptor beta chains below, sequenced in a study of human T cells and chemical hapten exposure listed by TCRdb under 2021. What this sample's time point label stands for: patch test 1, 2 weeks after DPC sensitization. The treatment or condition label on this specimen signifies: therapeutic diphenylcyclopropenone sensitization with weekly scalp DPC. Total RNA was extracted from unfractionated whole blood collected in Tempus Blood RNA tubes. The library relied on RACE. Reads for this sample came from a NextSeq 500. Using fastp trimming at Q25 and MiXCR clonotype assembly, TCRdb reanalyzed the public sequencing data and kept in-frame beta chains. Entries are consolidated by CDR3 protein sequence, retaining the most common genes and DNA. This sample lists around 39,000 distinct CDR3 sequences; 5% to 7% were detected once. The ten largest account for 8% to 9.5% of the sample.

Sequencing used whole blood, obtained in connection with sensitization to the hapten diphenylcyclopropenone (DPC). The receptor set was obtained from a woman under 40 with alopecia areata. Some clones in this sample may be carry-over from other donors' samples.

This clonotype was observed at least ten times. The chain carries TRBV29-1 and TRBJ2-3; 12 nucleotides align to TRBD2. The germline V gene has CDR1 SQVTM and CDR2 ANQGSEA. Trimming removed 7 bases from V and 2 bases from J; junction bases left unmatched: 7. The CDR3 contains 15 residues. CDR3 bases: TGCAGCGCCACGGGACTAGCGGGTTTCACAGATACGCAGTATTTT. Translating it yields CSATGLAGFTDTQYF.

The chain carries TRBV7-2 and TRBJ2-1, with 7 bases fitting TRBD2. V lost 5 bases and J lost 5; bases outside the gene matches: 9. CDR1 is SGHTA, CDR2 FQGNSA, per germline. CDR3 size: 15 residues. The CDR3 spells CASSVRGVGDNEQFF. The CDR3 nucleotides read TGTGCCAGCAGCGTTCGGGGGGTAGGAGACAATGAGCAGTTCTTC. The full variable domain, its missing parts supplied by reference TRBV7-2 and TRBJ2-1, is GAGVSQSPSNKVTEKGKDVELRCDPISGHTALYWYRQSLGQGLEFLIYFQGNSAPDKSGLPSDRFSAERTGGSVSTLTIQRTQQEDSAVYLCASSVRGVGDNEQFFGPGTRLTVL.

In the case of this clonotype: A much larger clonotype is one base distant, so this may be a read error. The chain links TRBV6-5 to TRBJ2-3; weak D call: TRBD1 (6 bases). Germline assignment: CDR1 MNHEY and CDR2 SVGAGI. V was trimmed by 5 bases and J by 1 base, leaving 10 bases between them. The CDR3 has 14 amino acids. Written as DNA, the CDR3 is TGTGCCAGCAGTCCCGGGACACGCACAGATACGCAGTATTTT. As protein: CASSPGTRTDTQYF.

The gene calls are TRBV4-3 and TRBJ1-1; 7 nucleotides agree with TRBD1. The CDR3 extends over 12 amino acids. Germline CDR1 reads LGHNA; CDR2 reads YSLEER. Germline trimming cut 4 bases from V and 7 bases from J; bases unmatched to any gene: 3. CDR3 amino acids: CASSRGTDEAFF. CDR3 nucleotide sequence: TGCGCCAGCAGCCGCGGGACAGATGAAGCTTTCTTT.

This clonotype was seen at least ten times. The chain employs TRBV19 and TRBJ1-6, with 8 bases identical to TRBD1. Germline V gene lookup returns CDR1 LNHDA and CDR2 SQIVND (reference sequence). The CDR3 consists of 15 residues. Germline trimming cut 8 bases from V and 5 bases from J; bases unmatched to any gene: 8. The CDR3 loop is CASSVGQGNNSPLHF. CDR3 DNA sequence: TGTGCCAGTTCGGTCGGACAGGGAAATAATTCACCCCTCCACTTT.

A few counts support this clonotype. J is TRBJ2-7 and V is TRBV10-3, with D tentatively TRBD1 (6 bases). V was pared by 2 bases and J by 2 bases, with 10 bases between. The germline V gene encodes CDR1 ENHRY and CDR2 SYGVKD. This CDR3 region has 14 residues. The DNA for the CDR3 is TGTGCCATCAGTGAGACGGACAGCGCCTACGAGCAGTACTTC. This codes for CAISETDSAYEQYF.

This clonotype is labeled medium-sized. The V gene is TRBV29-1, the J gene TRBJ1-1; no clear D. Germline V gene data show CDR1 as SQVTM and CDR2 as ANQGSEA. The CDR3 loop spans 11 amino acids. The V end was cut by 4 bases, the J end by 5 bases, with 8 bases between. The CDR3 sequence: CSVVPGTEAFF. As DNA, the CDR3 is TGCAGCGTTGTACCCGGGACTGAAGCTTTCTTT.

This clonotype was recorded many times. The chain uses TRBV20-1 and TRBJ2-7, with unresolved D. Trimming stripped 1 base from V and 4 bases from J, with 11 bases between. This CDR3 is 13 amino acids long. The V gene's germline CDR1 is DFQATT and CDR2 SNEGSKA (reference sequence). The CDR3: CSARVIDSYEQYF. The CDR3 nucleotides are TGCAGTGCTAGAGTGATCGACTCTTACGAGCAGTACTTC.

This chain connects TRBV10-3 to TRBJ2-1; TRBD1 matches 7 bases. The germline V gene has CDR1 ENHRY and CDR2 SYGVKD. V was pared by 6 bases and J by 8 bases, with 4 bases of the junction left unmatched. This CDR3 spans 12 amino acids. The DNA of the CDR3 is TGTGCCATCAGCAACAGGGGCGATGAGCAGTTCTTC. It translates to CAISNRGDEQFF.

This clonotype was found many times. The gene calls are TRBV6-5 and TRBJ1-6; TRBD1 matches at 9 bases. CDR3 size: 15 residues. Germline V CDR1 and CDR2: MNHEY, SVGAGI. With V trimmed by 0 bases and J by 9 bases, 3 bases remained unmatched. Written as DNA, the CDR3 is TGTGCCAGCAGTTACTCAGACAGGGGGAGTTCACCCCTCCACTTT. Its translation: CASSYSDRGSSPLHF.

This clonotype was counted ten times or more. This chain joins TRBV4-1 and TRBJ2-1; D is perhaps TRBD1 (5 bases). The CDR3 consists of 15 residues. The V end was cut by 4 bases, the J end by 3 bases, with 13 bases between. The germline V gene encodes CDR1 MGHRA and CDR2 YSYEKL. This chain's CDR3 is CASSLYGAIYNEQFF. CDR3 DNA: TGCGCCAGCAGCCTTTATGGGGCGATCTACAATGAGCAGTTCTTC.

This clonotype came up many times. This chain connects TRBV30 to TRBJ2-7; no clear D. The CDR3 extends over 12 amino acids. Germline lookup yields CDR1 GTSNPN and CDR2 SVGIG (reference sequence). V lost 0 bases to trimming and J lost 4 bases, with 7 bases between them. The DNA of the CDR3 is TGTGCCTGGAGTGTACACGAGTACGAGCAGTACTTC. Amino acid sequence: CAWSVHEYEQYF.

This clonotype was seen many times. This chain links TRBV3-1 with TRBJ2-7; unclear D gene. CDR3 length equals 14 residues. CDR1 and CDR2 from the germline V gene are LGHDT and YNNKEL (reference sequence). Trimming cost V 1 base and J 1 base, with 8 bases left between them. In DNA, the CDR3 is TGTGCCAGCAGCCAAGGGCATGTATCCTACGAGCAGTACTTC. Its translation: CASSQGHVSYEQYF.

J is TRBJ1-1 and V is TRBV12-3 or TRBV12-4; tentative D call: TRBD1 (6 bases). V lost 2 bases, J lost 7 bases, and 14 bases lay in between. The CDR3 spans 14 residues. CDR3 DNA sequence: TGTGCCAGCAGTTTACAACGGGGGCTCGGTGAAGCTTTCTTT. It translates to CASSLQRGLGEAFF.

The chain couples TRBV7-2 to TRBJ2-4; D perhaps matches TRBD1 (6 bases). The germline V and J ends were trimmed by 3 bases and 10 bases, with 13 bases remaining between them. Germline V gives CDR1 SGHTA, CDR2 FQGNSA. The CDR3 sequence is 13 residues long. CDR3 bases: TGTGCCAGCAGCTTTGCAGGGGAAGGGATTCAGTACTTC. Protein sequence: CASSFAGEGIQYF.

This clonotype was detected a few times. This chain joins TRBV6-5 and TRBJ2-7; a weak D match, TRBD1 (8 bases). The CDR3 is 20 amino acids. Germline CDR1 is MNHEY and CDR2 is SVGAGI. The V end was cut by 6 bases, the J end by 2 bases, with 32 bases between. The CDR3: CASSTGRGRGPSGAPYEQYF. The CDR3 nucleotides are TGTGCCAGCAGCACGGGCAGGGGGCGAGGGCCAAGCGGGGCCCCCTACGAGCAGTACTTC.

This clonotype has at least ten counts. The V gene is TRBV4-3, the J gene TRBJ1-5; D not resolved. V gave up 2 bases and J gave up 4 bases, with 12 bases separating them. CDR1 LGHNA and CDR2 YSLEER come from the germline V gene. The CDR3 runs to 15 residues. The CDR3 DNA sequence: TGCGCCAGCAGCCAAAACCAAAATCCAAATCAGCCCCAGCATTTT. Residues: CASSQNQNPNQPQHF.